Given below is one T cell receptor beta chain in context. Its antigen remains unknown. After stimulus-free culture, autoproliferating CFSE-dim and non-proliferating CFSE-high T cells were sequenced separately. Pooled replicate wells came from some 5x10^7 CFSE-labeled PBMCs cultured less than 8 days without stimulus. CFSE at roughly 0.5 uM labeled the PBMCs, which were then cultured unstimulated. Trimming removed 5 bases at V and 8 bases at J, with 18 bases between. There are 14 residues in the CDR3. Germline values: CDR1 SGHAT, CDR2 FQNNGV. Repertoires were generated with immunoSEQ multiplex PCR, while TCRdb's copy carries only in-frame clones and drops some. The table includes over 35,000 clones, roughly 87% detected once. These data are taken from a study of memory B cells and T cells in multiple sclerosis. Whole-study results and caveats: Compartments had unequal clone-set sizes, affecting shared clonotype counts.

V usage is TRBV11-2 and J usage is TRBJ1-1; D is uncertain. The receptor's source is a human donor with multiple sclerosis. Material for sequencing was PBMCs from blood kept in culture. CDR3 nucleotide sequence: TGTGCCAGCAGCCGTCGGAGTTTCGGCTCCGAAGCTTTCTTT. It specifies CASSRRSFGSEAFF.